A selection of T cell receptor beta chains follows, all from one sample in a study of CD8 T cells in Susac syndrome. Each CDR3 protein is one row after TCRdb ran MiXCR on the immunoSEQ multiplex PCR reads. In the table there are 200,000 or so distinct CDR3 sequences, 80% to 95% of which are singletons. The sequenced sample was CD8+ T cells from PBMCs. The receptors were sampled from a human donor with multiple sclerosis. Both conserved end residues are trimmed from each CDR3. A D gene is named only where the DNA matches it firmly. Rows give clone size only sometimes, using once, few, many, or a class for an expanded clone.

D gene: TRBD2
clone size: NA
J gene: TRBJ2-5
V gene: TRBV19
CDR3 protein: ASANPGLAGETQY

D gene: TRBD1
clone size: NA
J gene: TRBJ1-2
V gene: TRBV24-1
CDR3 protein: ATSEGQGLGYT

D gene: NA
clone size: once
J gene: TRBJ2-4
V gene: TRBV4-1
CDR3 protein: ASSQNGLAKNIQY

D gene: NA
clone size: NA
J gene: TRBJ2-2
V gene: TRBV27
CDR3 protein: ASSITPATGELF

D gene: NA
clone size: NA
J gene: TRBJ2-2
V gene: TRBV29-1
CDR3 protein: SGGETGELF

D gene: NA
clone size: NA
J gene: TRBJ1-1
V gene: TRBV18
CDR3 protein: ASSLLLRTATDTEAF

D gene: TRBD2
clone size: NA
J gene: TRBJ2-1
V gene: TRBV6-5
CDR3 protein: ASSLAGVGEQF

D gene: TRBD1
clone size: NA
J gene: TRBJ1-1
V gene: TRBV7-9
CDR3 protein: ASSQSTGDTEAF

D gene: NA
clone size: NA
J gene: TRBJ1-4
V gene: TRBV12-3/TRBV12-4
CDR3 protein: ASSTLPGTELF

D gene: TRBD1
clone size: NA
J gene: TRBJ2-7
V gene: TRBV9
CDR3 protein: ASSAGPQGAKYEQY

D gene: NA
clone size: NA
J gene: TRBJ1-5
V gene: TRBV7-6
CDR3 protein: ASSLQGSQPQH

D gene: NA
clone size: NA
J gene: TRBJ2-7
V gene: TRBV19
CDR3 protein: ASSMSGQIYEQY

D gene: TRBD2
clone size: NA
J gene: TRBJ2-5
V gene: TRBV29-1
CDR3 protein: SVEGGLAGSYQETQY

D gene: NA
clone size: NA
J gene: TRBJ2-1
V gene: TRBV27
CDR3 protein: ASSLARGYNEQF

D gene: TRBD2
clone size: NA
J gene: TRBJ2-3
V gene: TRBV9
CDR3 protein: ASSSRLAGAAGTQY

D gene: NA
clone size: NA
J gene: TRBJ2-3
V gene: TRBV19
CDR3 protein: ASSEGLGTQY

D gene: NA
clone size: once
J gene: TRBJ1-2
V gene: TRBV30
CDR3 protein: ASLRDGNYGYT

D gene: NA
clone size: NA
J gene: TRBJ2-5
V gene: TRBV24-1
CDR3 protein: ATSDGIEETQY